This paragraph reports one T cell receptor beta chain. Its binding antigen is unknown. No base quality information exists; no much larger clone differs at one position. CD8 naive samples were obtained by positive selection for CCR7 among CD45RO-negative cells, yielding a CD45RA+CCR7+ population from which TemRA cells were excluded. Donors were healthy HIV-negative adults with no recently reported acute infections or vaccinations. All donors were Caucasian adults living in Nashville, Tennessee, USA. Blood was obtained by leukapheresis, after which PBMCs were separated by Ficoll-Histopaque density gradient centrifugation and cryopreserved in liquid nitrogen vapor phase. Analytical flow cytometry was used to check the purity and quantity of every magnetically sorted T cell population. Genomic DNA was isolated from every sorted fraction and measured by UV absorbance on a Nanodrop 2000c. Using the deep immunoSEQ assay, TCR CDR3 regions were amplified from genomic DNA by multiplex PCR. For each cell subset, the extracted genomic DNA was distributed evenly across all wells of several immunoSEQ 96-well plates, and each plate served as one replicate. Each replicate PCR for sorted subsets received around 210 ng genomic DNA, equal to 30,000 or so T cell genomes. Purified libraries were measured with a Qubit 3.0 fluorometer, size-checked on a Bioanalyzer 2100, and measured again with the KAPA Library Quantification kit. Each immunoSEQ 96-well plate was sequenced on its own single-read 150-cycle Illumina NextSeq 550 flow cell. Under the source paper's analysis protocol: Because only junctional sequences without quality scores were contained in the immunoSEQ output, filtering matching that applied to full-length reads could not be performed. To assign V/J genes and CDR3, sequences were annotated using PyIR, a Python wrapper for IgBLAST v1.9, with IMGT germline references. Reads were filtered out if the reads had weak V/J assignments (E-value above 1e-6), no CDR3, stop codons, out-of-frame junctions, or ambiguous translated residues. A V3J clonotype was defined by an identical inferred V gene, J gene, and CDR3 amino acid sequence. The percentage overlap between two repertoires was calculated by dividing the number of shared unique clonotypes by the size of the smaller repertoire. Richness of each repertoire was evaluated using RTK rarefaction, the Chao1 estimator, and Recon v2.1 estimates of unobserved clonotypes. OLGA was used to compute generation probabilities for all TCRbeta clonotypes that the gDNA method yielded from a handful of donors. The clones in this table, taken by TCRdb from immuneACCESS, are in-frame only. Not every clone is retained; where verified, under half of the shortfall comes from an unresolved V gene, and the cause of the rest is unknown. D and trimming were read from the DNA, whereas the V and J calls and clone size are those reported in that table. The sample yields some 2 million clones; roughly 94% were counted once. Jointly, the top ten make up less than 1.5% of the sample.

This record comes from a study of shared clonotypes between healthy human individuals (dated by TCRdb to the early 2020s). With regard to the full study: A few men and two women, aged 18 to 49 years, made up the cohort. Per donor, leukapheresis produced somewhere between about 0.9 and 9 billion PBMCs. To estimate repertoire size and how much clonotypes are shared between individuals, the study performed deep sequencing of blood TCR repertoires from about 5 healthy adults. To increase sequencing depth and limit assay-specific biases, TCR repertoire library preparation and sequencing were carried out by different laboratories using diverse techniques. For each donor, three plates each were used for CD4 naive and CD4 memory, two plates were used for CD8 naive, and one plate was used for CD8 memory.

Summary of the overall study and its limitations: When several donors were compared, the shared fraction of clonotypes was roughly 4.8% for naive CD4, over 3% for naive CD8, about 2.5% for memory CD4, and 0.35% to 0.5% for memory CD8. Pairwise subsampling led to the expectation that sequencing depth would affect the degree of clonotype sharing among donors. Sampling was limited to blood, and TCR repertoires in tissue likely differ from TCR repertoires in blood. Estimated clonotype richness was generally larger for naive than for memory subsets. Incomplete sequencing was indicated by rarefaction of sorted-subset datasets, despite the large sequencing depth. Higher generation probabilities were observed for clonotypes shared by all four sorted-subset donors than for non-shared clonotypes. Because the study included a small number of donors, the genetic and exposure-history diversity represented was limited.

Its CDR3 holds 13 amino acids, cysteine through phenylalanine. Only the CDR3 part of the read is kept: 39 bases, read in frame from the first base. Based on the germline V gene (reference sequence), the CDR1 and CDR2 sequences are GTSNPN and SVGIG. The junction shows trimming of 1 base on V and 7 bases on J, plus 14 bases between the germline ends. The sequence joins TRBV30 to TRBJ2-7, with no confident D gene call. This TCR was sampled from a man between 18 and 29 years old in good health. The sequencing input was naive CD8+ T cells sorted from blood. In the paper's terms, the cell subset or site label means: CD45RA+CCR7+. Here is the DNA: TGTGCCTGGAGTGACGCGAGGCCCATGGAGCAGTACTTC. This codes for CAWSDARPMEQYF.